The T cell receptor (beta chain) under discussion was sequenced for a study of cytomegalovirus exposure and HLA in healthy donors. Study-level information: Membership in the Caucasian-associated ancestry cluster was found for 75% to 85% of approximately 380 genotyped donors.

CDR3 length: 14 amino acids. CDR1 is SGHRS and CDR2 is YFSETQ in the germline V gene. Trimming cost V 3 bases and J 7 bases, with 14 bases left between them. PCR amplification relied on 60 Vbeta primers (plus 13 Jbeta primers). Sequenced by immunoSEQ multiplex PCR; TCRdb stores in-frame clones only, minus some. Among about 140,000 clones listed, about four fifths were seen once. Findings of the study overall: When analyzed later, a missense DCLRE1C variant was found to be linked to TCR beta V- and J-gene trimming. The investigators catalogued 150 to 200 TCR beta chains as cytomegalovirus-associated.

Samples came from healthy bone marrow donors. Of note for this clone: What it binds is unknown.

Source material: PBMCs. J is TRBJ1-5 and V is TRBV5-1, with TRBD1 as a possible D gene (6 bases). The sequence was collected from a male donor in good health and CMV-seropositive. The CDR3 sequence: CASSSTGSGQPQHF. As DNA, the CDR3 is TGCGCCAGCAGCTCAACAGGGTCGGGACAGCCCCAGCATTTT.